One sample yielded the 25 T cell receptor beta chains listed below, sequenced in a study of blood T cell repertoires in COVID-19. The data were produced by immunoSEQ multiplex PCR, yet TCRdb's version contains in-frame clones alone and is incomplete. The sample lists roughly 220,000 clones, 70% to 90% occurring once. Material for sequencing was peripheral blood. The source is a man aged 25 to 40 who had recovered from COVID-19.

The J gene is TRBJ2-2, the V gene TRBV5-6; 9 bases align to TRBD1. From germline, CDR1 is SGHDT and CDR2 YYEEEE. Germline trimming cut 4 bases from V and 1 base from J; bases unmatched to any gene: 2. The CDR3 sequence is 15 residues long. The CDR3 spells CASSPDRGNTGELFF. Here the CDR3 DNA reads TGTGCCAGCAGCCCGGACAGGGGGAACACCGGGGAGCTGTTTTTT.

This sequence joins TRBV6-5 and TRBJ2-7; 7 bases map to TRBD1. The V gene end was trimmed by 10 bases and the J gene end by 2 bases; junction bases not matched to a gene: 8. This CDR3 has 13 residues. Looked up from germline, CDR1 is MNHEY and CDR2 is SVGAGI. The CDR3 nucleotides are TGTGCCACACATGAAACAGGGGCCTACGAGCAGTACTTC. Protein product: CATHETGAYEQYF.

The V and J genes are TRBV29-1 and TRBJ1-5; perhaps TRBD1 as D (6 bases). Germline assignment: CDR1 SQVTM and CDR2 ANQGSEA. Trimming cost V 5 bases and J 4 bases, with 12 bases left between them. The CDR3 contains 13 residues. CDR3 region: CSVTQGQNQPQHF. CDR3 sequence (DNA): TGCAGCGTTACCCAGGGGCAGAATCAGCCCCAGCATTTT.

The chain uses TRBV5-1 and TRBJ2-3, with 14 bases identical to TRBD2. Trimming took 5 bases from V and 6 from J; bases not matched to a gene: 11. The CDR3 is 17 residues long. Germline lookup yields CDR1 SGHRS and CDR2 YFSETQ. Written as DNA, the CDR3 is TGCGCCAGCAGTTCGGGACTAGCGGGGGTAGAGCTGGATACGCAGTATTTT. It translates to CASSSGLAGVELDTQYF.

The chain has TRBV9 and TRBJ1-2, with D possibly TRBD1 on 5 matching bases. The CDR3 contains 15 residues. V gave up 0 bases and J gave up 2 bases, with 11 bases separating them. Germline CDR1 reads SGDLS; CDR2 reads YYNGEE. The DNA for the CDR3 is TGTGCCAGCAGCGTAGGGCCAGGGTCAAACTATGGCTACACCTTC. It codes for CASSVGPGSNYGYTF.

This rearrangement joins TRBV24-1 to TRBJ2-4; possibly TRBD1 for D (6 bases). CDR1 is KGHDR and CDR2 is SFDVKD in the germline V gene. This CDR3 comprises 16 residues. V gave up 2 bases and J gave up 9 bases, with 19 bases separating them. The CDR3 spells CATSDSRQAWDVIQYF. CDR3 in DNA: TGTGCCACCAGTGATTCCCGACAGGCTTGGGATGTCATTCAGTACTTC.

CDR3 in amino acids: CASSLTGAGELFF. The CDR3 DNA reads as TGCGCCAGCAGCTTAACTGGTGCTGGGGAGCTGTTTTTT. The chain carries TRBV5-1 and TRBJ2-2; no firm D call. CDR1 is SGHRS, CDR2 YFSETQ, per germline. V was shortened by 2 bases and J by 8 bases, with 10 bases between the two germline ends. This CDR3 is built from 13 residues.

The chain is built from TRBV2 and TRBJ1-5; a possible D gene is TRBD1 (5 bases). Germline CDR1 reads SNHLY; CDR2 reads FYNNEI. The CDR3 consists of 16 residues. With 6 bases removed from V and 2 bases from J, the gap between germline ends came to 17 bases. This chain's CDR3 is CASRLDLGGGNQPQHF. The CDR3 region has the DNA TGTGCCAGCAGGTTGGACCTCGGGGGGGGCAATCAGCCCCAGCATTTT.

The chain joins TRBV18 to TRBJ1-1; D call uncertain. Between the trimmed V and J ends, which lost 4 bases and 1 base, there was a span of 13 bases. The CDR3 is 15 amino acids. Germline assignment: CDR1 KGHSH and CDR2 LQKENI. DNA for the CDR3: TGTGCCAGCTCACGTCCCGGAGCGGCGAACACTGAAGCTTTCTTT. Translated, it gives CASSRPGAANTEAFF. The full variable domain, completed using reference TRBV18 and TRBJ1-1, is NAGVMQNPRHLVRRRGQEARLRCSPMKGHSHVYWYRQLPEEGLKFMVYLQKENIIDESGMPKERFSAEFPKEGPSILRIQQVVRGDSAAYFCASSRPGAANTEAFFGQGTRLTVV.

This clone appeared a single time. The chain is built from TRBV7-8 and TRBJ2-1, with 13 bases that match TRBD2. Germline V CDR1 and CDR2: SGHVS, FQNEAQ. The CDR3 spans 16 residues. Unmatched junction bases numbered 8, after V lost 3 bases and J lost 9 bases. The CDR3 bases are TGTGCCAGCAGCTTGGGGACTAGCGGGACAGAGGGTGAGCAGTTCTTC. It translates to CASSLGTSGTEGEQFF.

The chain joins TRBV7-8 to TRBJ1-2; 8 bases match TRBD1. This CDR3 has 15 amino acids. Trimming at V came to 1 base and at J to 4 bases, leaving 5 bases not matched to a gene. The germline V gene encodes CDR1 SGHVS and CDR2 FQNEAQ. Here the CDR3 DNA reads TGTGCCAGCAGCTTAGATACAGGGGGGTTCTATGGCTACACCTTC. Translation gives CASSLDTGGFYGYTF.

The rearrangement joins TRBV6-5 to TRBJ1-2; 8 bases align to TRBD1. J gave up 0 bases and V 4 bases, and 4 bases lay outside the gene matches. This CDR3 has 15 residues. Per germline, CDR1 MNHEY and CDR2 SVGAGI. CDR3 sequence: CASSWDRRTNYGYTF. CDR3 DNA sequence: TGTGCCAGCAGTTGGGACAGGCGAACTAACTATGGCTACACCTTC.

The chain links TRBV29-1 to TRBJ2-3, with TRBD2 identical over 9 bases. The V and J ends lost 6 bases and 3 bases, in that order; junction bases with no gene match: 4. Germline loops: CDR1 SQVTM, CDR2 ANQGSEA. The CDR3 length is 13 residues. The CDR3 nucleotides are TGCAGCGTGGCGGGGGGGCAAACAGATACGCAGTATTTT. Its protein product is CSVAGGQTDTQYF.

DNA of the CDR3: TGCGCCAGCTTCGACGAGGGTCAAAGCAATCAGCCCCAGCATTTT. This translates into CASFDEGQSNQPQHF. This chain connects TRBV5-1 to TRBJ1-5, with D uncertain. CDR1 SGHRS and CDR2 YFSETQ come from the germline V gene. The CDR3 is 15 amino acids. V lost 7 bases and J 1 base, leaving 15 bases between the germline ends. Full variable domain (remainder filled in from reference TRBV5-1 and TRBJ1-5): KAGVTQTPRYLIKTRGQQVTLSCSPISGHRSVSWYQQTPGQGLQFLFEYFSETQRNKGNFPGRFSGRQFSNSRSEMNVSTLELGDSALYLCASFDEGQSNQPQHFGDGTRLSIL.

This clone was seen only once. This rearrangement joins TRBV27 to TRBJ1-5, with TRBD1 as a possible D gene (6 bases). V was cut by 5 bases and J by 6 bases, with 20 bases left in between. The length of the CDR3 is 16 residues. In germline, CDR1 is MNHEY, CDR2 SMNVEV (reference sequence). As DNA, the CDR3 is TGTGCCAGCAGTACCAAAGGGGCGGGGGCAGCTCAGCCCCAGCATTTT. The encoded protein is CASSTKGAGAAQPQHF.

The J gene is TRBJ1-1, the V gene TRBV19, with 7 bases lining up with TRBD1. The J segment lost 6 bases and the V segment lost 0 bases, leaving 4 bases of the junction unmatched. Germline CDR1 and CDR2: LNHDA and SQIVND (reference sequence). The CDR3 totals 14 residues. The CDR3 loop reads CASSIEEGAAEAFF. The CDR3 DNA is TGTGCCAGTAGTATAGAAGAGGGGGCGGCTGAAGCTTTCTTT.

The chain couples TRBV5-1 to TRBJ1-2; TRBD1 agrees at 11 bases. The germline V gene encodes CDR1 SGHRS and CDR2 YFSETQ. Trimming took 5 bases from V and 0 from J; bases not matched to a gene: 6. CDR3 length: 16 amino acids. The CDR3: CASRGQGVRANYGYTF. The DNA for the CDR3 is TGCGCCAGCAGGGGACAGGGGGTTCGGGCTAACTATGGCTACACCTTC.

The rearrangement uses TRBV13 and TRBJ2-1; weak D call: TRBD2 (6 bases). Trimming cost V 0 bases and J 4 bases, with 16 bases left between them. The CDR3 length is 17 residues. CDR1 is PRHDT, CDR2 FYEKMQ, per germline (reference sequence). The CDR3 sequence is CASSLGIAATGYNEQFF. CDR3 sequence (DNA): TGTGCCAGCAGCTTAGGAATAGCGGCTACAGGATACAATGAGCAGTTCTTC.

V usage is TRBV7-2 and J usage is TRBJ2-3; D unresolved. V lost 1 base and J lost 6, with 8 bases in between. Germline CDR1 is SGHTA and CDR2 is FQGNSA. The CDR3 is made up of 13 amino acids. DNA for the CDR3: TGTGCCAGCAGCTTAGGCCCGGTGGATACGCAGTATTTT. Its translation is CASSLGPVDTQYF.

The genes are TRBV5-1 and TRBJ1-1; 9 positions agree with TRBD1. J was trimmed by 6 bases and V by 4 bases; bases with no gene match: 10. The CDR3 extends over 15 amino acids. The V gene's germline CDR1 is SGHRS and CDR2 YFSETQ. CDR3 coding DNA: TGCGCCAGCAGCCTAACCGGGACAGGGCTCTCTGAAGCTTTCTTT. It yields the protein CASSLTGTGLSEAFF.

The chain has TRBV4-1 and TRBJ2-1, with D tentatively TRBD1 (5 bases). The CDR3 sequence is 19 residues long. Germline V CDR1 and CDR2: MGHRA, YSYEKL. Between the trimmed V and J ends, which lost 5 bases and 3 bases, there was a span of 26 bases. CDR3 in amino acids: CASSRRSNEGAPFYNEQFF. The CDR3, as DNA: TGCGCCAGCAGCAGAAGAAGCAATGAAGGGGCCCCTTTCTACAATGAGCAGTTCTTC.

This chain uses TRBV9 with TRBJ1-1, with D perhaps TRBD1 (5 bases). With 0 bases removed from V and 10 bases from J, the gap between germline ends came to 16 bases. CDR3 size: 14 residues. The germline gives CDR1 SGDLS, CDR2 YYNGEE. CDR3 coding DNA: TGTGCCAGCAGCGTAGGCAGGGCATTAAGGGTAGCTTTCTTT. The encoded protein is CASSVGRALRVAFF.

J is TRBJ1-5 and V is TRBV7-9; D is uncertain. V was cut by 5 bases and J by 6 bases, with 11 bases left in between. Germline V CDR1 and CDR2: SEHNR, FQNEAQ (reference sequence). This CDR3 has 13 residues. The CDR3: CASSPPNSQPQHF. The CDR3 DNA is TGTGCCAGCAGCCCTCCAAATAGTCAGCCCCAGCATTTT.

The V gene is TRBV30, the J gene TRBJ2-5, with D perhaps TRBD1 (6 bases). Germline assignment: CDR1 GTSNPN and CDR2 SVGIG (reference sequence). V dropped 7 bases and J dropped 3 bases, with 18 bases sitting between them. This CDR3 region has 14 residues. CDR3 protein: CAFRRWDNEETQYF. CDR3 sequence (DNA): TGTGCCTTCAGGCGCTGGGACAACGAAGAGACCCAGTACTTC.

The chain employs TRBV11-2 and TRBJ2-2; tentatively, D is TRBD2 (6 bases). From germline, CDR1 is SGHAT and CDR2 FQNNGV. Trimming removed 6 bases at V and 4 bases at J, with 9 bases between. The CDR3 has 13 amino acids. CDR3 region: CASRRGTTGELFF. The CDR3 DNA reads TGTGCCAGCAGGCGGGGCACCACCGGGGAGCTGTTTTTT.